The rows below give T cell receptor beta chains drawn from one sample of a study of spatial heterogeneity in lung cancer. TCRdb re-called the 5' RACE reads through MiXCR, storing one row per CDR3 protein. Among fewer than 65,000 distinct CDR3 sequences, nearly 6.5% were seen once, and the ten largest hold approximately 15%. This sample comprised PBMCs, obtained at surgery. These receptors were obtained from a female donor with early-stage non-small cell lung cancer. The CDR3 runs from the conserved cysteine through the conserved F or W. The D gene is left open where the match is weak. Not every row has a clone size; where given, it reads once, few, many or a size class.

clone size,D gene,J gene,V gene,CDR3 DNA,CDR3 protein
many,-,TRBJ2-1,TRBV29-1,TGCAGCGTTGAAGATGGCCCCACTGCAGATGAGCAGTTCTTC,CSVEDGPTADEQFF
many,TRBD1,TRBJ1-5,TRBV4-1,TGCGCCAGCAGACGACAGGGGTCGGGAAGCAATCAGCCCCAGCATTTT,CASRRQGSGSNQPQHF
many,-,TRBJ2-7,TRBV7-9,TGTGCCAGCAGCTTAATCGACGAAACCTACGAGCAGTACTTC,CASSLIDETYEQYF
many,-,TRBJ2-3,TRBV28,TGTGCCAGCATCAGGGCAATAGATACAGATACGCAGTATTTT,CASIRAIDTDTQYF
many,-,TRBJ2-1,TRBV12-3/TRBV12-4,TGTGCCAGCACCCCTGCTCATGAGCAGTTCTTC,CASTPAHEQFF
many,-,TRBJ1-5,TRBV28,TGTGCCAGCAGCAAGACAGCCCGCAATCAGCCCCAGCATTTT,CASSKTARNQPQHF
many,-,TRBJ1-1,TRBV29-1,TGCAGCGCCGGACGGCAGAACACTGAAGCTTTCTTT,CSAGRQNTEAFF
many,-,TRBJ1-1,TRBV7-9,TGTGCCAGCAGCTTAGGCAGGGAAAGGACTGAAGCTTTCTTT,CASSLGRERTEAFF
few,-,TRBJ2-1,TRBV6-1,TGTGCCAGCGTACAGAATGAGCAGTTCTTC,CASVQNEQFF
few,-,TRBJ2-1,TRBV28,TGTGCCAGCAGCCCGGACGGGGGCTCCAATGAGCAGTTCTTC,CASSPDGGSNEQFF
many,-,TRBJ2-2,TRBV19,TGTGCCAGTAGTACCCTAGTAGGAGGGAACACCGGGGAGCTGTTTTTT,CASSTLVGGNTGELFF
many,TRBD1,TRBJ1-2,TRBV28,TGTGCCTCTCGGACAGGTTATGGCTACACCTTC,CASRTGYGYTF
-,-,TRBJ2-2,TRBV2,TGTGCCAGCAGTGCCGAATCCGGGGAGCTGTTTTTT,CASSAESGELFF
many,-,TRBJ2-3,TRBV2,TGTGCCAGCAGTGAATTCCTCGGGACAGATACGCAGTATTTT,CASSEFLGTDTQYF
many,-,TRBJ2-2,TRBV20-1,TGCAGTGCTAGTAGTCGGCGGGTTGTCACCGGGGAGCTGTTTTTT,CSASSRRVVTGELFF
many,TRBD1,TRBJ2-1,TRBV19,TGTGCCAGTAGGGACAGGGGGCGTGTGTCCTACAATGAGCAGTTCTTC,CASRDRGRVSYNEQFF
many,-,TRBJ1-4,TRBV20-1,TGCAGTGCTAGAGGAAACCCCGGCAGTGAAAAACTGTTTTTT,CSARGNPGSEKLFF
many,-,TRBJ2-3,TRBV20-1,TGCAGTGCTAGAGATCCCGGGGGCCCTAGCACAGATACGCAGTATTTT,CSARDPGGPSTDTQYF
many,TRBD2,TRBJ2-2,TRBV6-5,TGTGCCAGCAGCGCGGGAGTTAACACCGGGGAGCTGTTTTTT,CASSAGVNTGELFF
many,-,TRBJ1-1,TRBV7-2,TGTGCCAGCAGCGGGCGACAGGTCCCCACTGAAGCTTTCTTT,CASSGRQVPTEAFF
many,TRBD2,TRBJ2-7,TRBV5-5,TGTGCCAGCGGACGGACTAGCGGGGGAGCCTACGAGCAGTACTTC,CASGRTSGGAYEQYF
many,-,TRBJ2-2,TRBV7-9,TGTGCCAGCCCCGTCACCGGGGAGCTGTTTTTT,CASPVTGELFF
many,-,TRBJ2-1,TRBV28,TGTGCCAGCAGTTTGTTGGGGACGAACTTATACAATGAGCAGTTCTTC,CASSLLGTNLYNEQFF
many,TRBD1,TRBJ1-1,TRBV7-9,TGTGCCAGCACCGAACAGGGGACTTTGAACACTGAAGCTTTCTTT,CASTEQGTLNTEAFF
many,TRBD1,TRBJ2-7,TRBV4-2,TGTGCCAGCAGCCAGATAGACAGGGGAAGCGAGCAGTACTTC,CASSQIDRGSEQYF
many,-,TRBJ2-2,TRBV20-1,TGCAGTGCTAGAGATCTCGGAGGGGAGCTGTTTTTT,CSARDLGGELFF
-,-,TRBJ2-2,TRBV3-1,TGTGCCAGCAGCCAAGAAGGGGGACCCACCGGGGAGCTGTTTTTT,CASSQEGGPTGELFF
many,TRBD1,TRBJ1-4,TRBV3-1,TGTGCCAGCAGCCACCCGGGACAGGGGGGGAATGAAAAACTGTTTTTT,CASSHPGQGGNEKLFF
-,TRBD2,TRBJ2-5,TRBV6-1,TGTGCCAGCAGCCGACTAGCGGGGGGTCAAGAGACCCAGTACTTC,CASSRLAGGQETQYF
many,TRBD2,TRBJ2-1,TRBV20-1,TGCAGTGCTAGTAAAACTAGCGGGCCCGGGCAGTTCTTC,CSASKTSGPGQFF
few,TRBD2,TRBJ2-1,TRBV19,TGTGCCAGTAGTACAGTAGGACTAGCGGGCGATGAGCAGTTCTTC,CASSTVGLAGDEQFF
-,-,TRBJ2-3,TRBV5-1,TGCGCCAGCAGCTTAGGGGGGAAGGGCACAGATACGCAGTATTTT,CASSLGGKGTDTQYF
-,-,TRBJ1-5,TRBV24-1,TGTGCCACCAGTGCCGGGGTGTCTATGGGCAATCAGCCCCAGCATTTT,CATSAGVSMGNQPQHF
-,-,TRBJ2-3,TRBV12-3/TRBV12-4,TGTGCCAGCAGTTTGGGGCAGTCCGTGGGTACGCAGTATTTT,CASSLGQSVGTQYF
many,-,TRBJ2-1,TRBV24-1,TGTGCCACCAGTGTATACGGAAGCTCCTACAATGAGCAGTTCTTC,CATSVYGSSYNEQFF
many,-,TRBJ1-1,TRBV2,TGTGCCAGCAGTGTTGGGCCCCGCGAAGCTTTCTTT,CASSVGPREAFF
many,TRBD1,TRBJ1-4,TRBV6-1,TGTGCCAGCACCACGCCGGGACAGGCTGAAAAACTGTTTTTT,CASTTPGQAEKLFF
many,TRBD1,TRBJ2-2,TRBV5-6,TGTGCCAGCAGCTCACCTGGACAGGGAAGATTCACCGGGGAGCTGTTTTTT,CASSSPGQGRFTGELFF
many,-,TRBJ2-1,TRBV12-5,TGTGCTAGTGGTTTGGTAATCGGGAGCCTTTACAATGAGCAGTTCTTC,CASGLVIGSLYNEQFF
-,-,TRBJ1-5,TRBV20-1,TGCAGTGCTAGTCCCAAAACTGGTCAGCCCCAGCATTTT,CSASPKTGQPQHF
-,-,TRBJ2-1,TRBV6-5,TGTGCCAGCAGTTCCACTGGACAGTACTACAATGAGCAGTTCTTC,CASSSTGQYYNEQFF
many,-,TRBJ2-1,TRBV29-1,TGCAGCGTTGAAGATCCCAGCGCAGTGCAGTTCTTC,CSVEDPSAVQFF
many,TRBD1,TRBJ1-5,TRBV7-8,TGTGCCAGCAGCCCCGGGACAGGGGGCTCCACGCAGCCCCAGCATTTT,CASSPGTGGSTQPQHF
many,-,TRBJ1-1,TRBV25-1,TGTGCCAGCAGTGAAAGGCACAGAAACACTGAAGCTTTCTTT,CASSERHRNTEAFF
many,-,TRBJ1-2,TRBV20-1,TGCAGTGCTAAGACAGGTCCGGACAACTATGGCTACACCTTC,CSAKTGPDNYGYTF
many,-,TRBJ1-3,TRBV11-2,TGTGCCAGCAGCTTAGCTGGAAACACCATATATTTT,CASSLAGNTIYF
many,-,TRBJ1-5,TRBV7-6,TGTGCCAGCAGCTTAGGAGGACAGTACAATCAGCCCCAGCATTTT,CASSLGGQYNQPQHF
-,-,TRBJ1-6,TRBV10-3,TGTGCCATCAGTGAGTCGGACGATTCACCCCTCCACTTT,CAISESDDSPLHF
few,-,TRBJ2-5,TRBV6-5,TGTGCCAGCATCGGGGAGACCCAGTACTTC,CASIGETQYF